The entry below gives a single TCR beta chain sequence along with its context. Antigen: not known. The data originate from a study of cytomegalovirus exposure and HLA in healthy donors. Study-level findings and limits: Donors were assumed by presence/absence analyses to have roughly uniform sequencing depth. A cluster of highly shared sequence variants was likely a sequencing artifact.

CDR3 length equals 15 residues. Trimming at V came to 1 base and at J to 4 bases, leaving 4 bases not matched to a gene. Germline loops: CDR1 SNHLY, CDR2 FYNNEI. Primers included in the PCR were 60 Vbeta and 13 Jbeta primers. Original data processing: In a later analysis, roughly 11 million of 65 million to 90 million unique beta chains occurred in at least two donors. The repertoire was sequenced with immunoSEQ multiplex PCR; TCRdb's copy has only in-frame clones and lacks some. The D gene and trimming were derived from the DNA, and the V and J assignments and clone size from that table. The data contain 70,000 or so clones, approximately 58% of them singletons.

This receptor was taken from a woman aged 50 to 60 in good health and CMV-seronegative. The sequencing input was PBMCs. J is TRBJ2-1 and V is TRBV2; 7 positions agree with TRBD2. This CDR3 reads CASSEEREFYNEQFF. CDR3 sequence (DNA): TGTGCCAGCAGTGAAGAGCGGGAATTTTACAATGAGCAGTTCTTC.